This T cell receptor (beta chain) was observed in a study of Ad26.COV2.S vaccination and SARS-CoV-2 variants. Whole-study context: The authors gave Ad26.COV2.S intramuscularly, either once or twice 56 days apart. Findings of the study overall: Possibly, TCR breadth and depth analyses underestimated total T cell responses.

Of note for this clone: What it binds is unknown.

The CDR3 spans 14 residues. Germline V gives CDR1 LGHNT, CDR2 FRNRAP. V was cut by 2 bases and J by 5 bases, with 13 bases left in between. The data were produced by immunoSEQ multiplex PCR, yet TCRdb's version contains in-frame clones alone and is incomplete. Among 300,000 to 350,000 clones listed, around 89% were seen once. As to treatment: roughly 20 received Ad26.COV2.S at low or high dose, single or two shots; 5 received placebo; per-sample allocation not given. Vaccine and placebo recipients were sampled on day 63 after the first injection. Based in Boston, the donor was an adult of 18-55 years.

This rearrangement joins TRBV12-5 to TRBJ2-7, with D perhaps matching TRBD2 (6 bases). The sequenced sample was peripheral blood, obtained in a trial of Ad26.COV2.S vaccine versus placebo. This TCR was recovered from a person aged 18-60 years who received the Ad26.COV2.S COVID-19 vaccine or a placebo. The CDR3 nucleotides read TGTGCTAGTGGTTTGAGCACGGGACTCGACGAGCAGTACTTC. Its translation: CASGLSTGLDEQYF.